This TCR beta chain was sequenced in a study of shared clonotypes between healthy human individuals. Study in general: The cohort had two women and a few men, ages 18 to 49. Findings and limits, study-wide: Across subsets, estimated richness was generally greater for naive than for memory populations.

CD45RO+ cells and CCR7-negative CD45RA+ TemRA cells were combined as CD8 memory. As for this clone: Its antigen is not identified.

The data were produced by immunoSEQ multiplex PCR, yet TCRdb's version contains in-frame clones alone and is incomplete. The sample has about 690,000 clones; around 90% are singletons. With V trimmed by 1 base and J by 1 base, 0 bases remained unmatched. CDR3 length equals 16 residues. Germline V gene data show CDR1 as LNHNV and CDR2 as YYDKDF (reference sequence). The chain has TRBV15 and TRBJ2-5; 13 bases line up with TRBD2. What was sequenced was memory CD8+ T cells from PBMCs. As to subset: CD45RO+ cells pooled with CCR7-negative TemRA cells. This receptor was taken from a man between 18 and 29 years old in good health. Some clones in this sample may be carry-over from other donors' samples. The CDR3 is CATSRGTSGGQETQYF. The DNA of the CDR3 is TGTGCCACCAGCAGAGGGACTAGCGGGGGCCAAGAGACCCAGTACTTC.